The 9 T cell receptor beta chains below come from one sample, sequenced in a study of cytomegalovirus exposure and HLA in healthy donors. The assay was immunoSEQ multiplex PCR, and TCRdb's table has in-frame clones only and misses some. The sample has 220,000 or so clones, 65% to 85% seen once. Sequencing was done on a sample of PBMCs. Receptors were obtained from a woman aged 25 to 39 in good health and CMV-seropositive.

The chain has TRBV7-2 and TRBJ2-7; D perhaps matches TRBD1 (5 bases). V lost 0 bases, J lost 3 bases, and 6 bases lay in between. Per the germline V gene, CDR1 is SGHTA and CDR2 is FQGNSA. The CDR3 totals 13 residues. This chain's CDR3 is CASSLARDYEQYF. The DNA for the CDR3 is TGTGCCAGCAGCTTAGCCAGGGACTACGAGCAGTACTTC.

The count of this clone is one. This chain joins TRBV4-1 and TRBJ2-2; D is unclear. The CDR3 is 15 amino acids. From germline, CDR1 is MGHRA and CDR2 YSYEKL. The V end was cut by 1 base, the J end by 4 bases, with 10 bases between. The CDR3 coding sequence is TGCGCCAGCAGCCAAGGATCCGGCATCACCGGGGAGCTGTTTTTT. It codes for CASSQGSGITGELFF.

The chain links TRBV28 to TRBJ1-1, with D perhaps matching TRBD1 (5 bases). Germline CDR1 is MDHEN and CDR2 is SYDVKM. The CDR3 covers 15 residues. The V end was cut by 2 bases, the J end by 1 base, with 11 bases between. For the CDR3, the DNA is TGTGCCAGCAGTTTACGGGCAGGGAGGAACACTGAAGCTTTCTTT. Its protein product is CASSLRAGRNTEAFF.

This clone was counted a few times. The chain links TRBV2 to TRBJ2-2; possibly TRBD1 for D (6 bases). The V and J ends lost 5 bases and 6 bases respectively, with 10 bases between them. The CDR3 loop spans 13 amino acids. The germline gives CDR1 SNHLY, CDR2 FYNNEI. The CDR3 DNA follows: TGTGCCAGCAGTAGCAGGGGCCCCGGGGAGCTGTTTTTT. It codes for CASSSRGPGELFF. The whole variable domain, filled in from reference TRBV2 and TRBJ2-2, reads EPEVTQTPSHQVTQMGQEVILRCVPISNHLYFYWYRQILGQKVEFLVSFYNNEISEKSEIFDDQFSVERPDGSNFTLKIRSTKLEDSAMYFCASSSRGPGELFFGEGSRLTVL.

This clone was seen just once. V is TRBV28 and J is TRBJ2-7, with D perhaps TRBD2 (6 bases). This CDR3 has 16 residues. V dropped 4 bases and J dropped 5 bases, with 21 bases sitting between them. Germline assignment: CDR1 MDHEN and CDR2 SYDVKM. CDR3 bases: TGTGCCAGCAGTTCCCCCATAGCCCCGGGGGACGACGAGCAGTACTTC. Amino acids: CASSSPIAPGDDEQYF.

The rearrangement links TRBV4-2 to TRBJ2-7; 10 bases map to TRBD2. The trim removed 1 base at V and 3 bases at J, leaving 15 bases unmatched. This CDR3 has 19 residues. The V gene's germline CDR1 is LGHNA and CDR2 YNFKEQ. DNA of the CDR3: TGTGCCAGCAGCCAAGTTCAACCGTCTATAGCGGGAGGTATCTACGAGCAGTACTTC. Translation: CASSQVQPSIAGGIYEQYF.

The chain recombines TRBV1 with TRBJ1-1. TRBV1 is noted as a pseudogene. The CDR3 is made up of 16 amino acids. This chain's CDR3 is CTSSQARITVNTEAFF. CDR3 in DNA: TGCACCAGCAGCCAAGCGAGGATCACGGTCAACACTGAAGCTTTCTTT.

The chain employs TRBV9 and TRBJ2-3; no firm D call. The CDR3 has 13 amino acids. Germline CDR1 and CDR2: SGDLS and YYNGEE. V was shortened by 4 bases and J by 2 bases, with 8 bases between the two germline ends. The CDR3 loop is CASSSQATDTQYF. The CDR3 DNA reads as TGTGCCAGCAGCTCCCAAGCCACAGATACGCAGTATTTT.

The V and J genes are TRBV6-6 and TRBJ2-1; the match to TRBD2 covers 11 bases. Germline-derived CDR1 and CDR2 are MNHNY and SVGAGI (reference sequence). V gave up 7 bases and J gave up 5 bases; unmatched junction bases: 7. CDR3 length: 15 residues. The CDR3 bases are TGTGCCAGCACCCGTGGGACTAGCGGTGACAATGAGCAGTTCTTC. Its translation: CASTRGTSGDNEQFF.